These 30 T cell receptor beta chains were sequenced from one sample in a study of blood T cells in healthy people across ages. The use of a sample-barcoded 5' primer and a J-beta primer mix characterized a second PCR of roughly 6 to 12 cycles. TCRdb analysed the 5' RACE reads with MiXCR anew, one entry per CDR3 protein. The table includes 800,000 to 900,000 distinct CDR3 sequences, around 68% detected once. Sequencing used blood. These receptors all come from a man aged 25 to 40 in good health.

The CDR3 region is CASSQGRLEVSEQYF. CDR3 DNA sequence: TGTGCCAGCAGCCAAGGCCGTCTAGAGGTCTCCGAGCAGTACTTC. The chain joins TRBV4-2 to TRBJ2-7; no clear D gene. The V and J ends lost 1 base and 6 bases respectively, with 16 bases between them. The CDR3 loop spans 15 amino acids. Looked up from germline, CDR1 is LGHNA and CDR2 is YNFKEQ.

In this sample, this clonotype turned up once. This sequence joins TRBV27 and TRBJ2-1; possibly TRBD1 or TRBD2 for D (6 bases each). Germline V gene sequence: CDR1 MNHEY, CDR2 SMNVEV (reference sequence). This CDR3 contains 15 residues. The V gene lost 3 bases and the J gene lost 4 bases, with 13 bases spanning the gap. CDR3: CASSLRPGAYNEQFF. CDR3 DNA sequence: TGTGCCAGCAGTTTGCGTCCGGGGGCTTACAATGAGCAGTTCTTC.

This chain connects TRBV2 to TRBJ1-2; TRBD1 is a possible D gene (5 bases). The CDR3 is 14 residues long. V lost 3 bases and J lost 8, with 16 bases in between. Germline CDR1 is SNHLY and CDR2 is FYNNEI. The chain's CDR3 is CASSDQGSYGGYTF. In DNA form, the CDR3 reads TGTGCCAGCAGTGATCAGGGATCTTACGGGGGCTACACCTTC.

This chain uses TRBV12-3 or TRBV12-4 with TRBJ1-5; 8 bases agree with TRBD1. The junction had 6 bases not matched to a gene; V was cut back by 6 bases and J by 2 bases. There are 15 residues in the CDR3. The CDR3, as DNA: TGTGCCAGCAGAACACAGGGGGTGGGCAATCAGCCCCAGCATTTT. Amino acids: CASRTQGVGNQPQHF.

V usage is TRBV5-1 and J usage is TRBJ1-4; D gene unclear. CDR1 is SGHRS and CDR2 is YFSETQ in the germline V gene. Trimming took 0 bases from V and 1 from J, leaving 7 bases between them. CDR3 length equals 15 residues. CDR3 protein: CASSLGRKTNEKLFF. The CDR3 DNA follows: TGCGCCAGCAGCTTGGGCCGGAAAACTAATGAAAAACTGTTTTTT.

The sample holds a few counts of this clonotype. The J gene is TRBJ2-4, the V gene TRBV15; TRBD2 is a possible D gene (6 bases). The germline V and J ends were trimmed by 1 base and 2 bases, with 6 bases remaining between them. This CDR3 spans 14 amino acids. The germline V gene encodes CDR1 LNHNV and CDR2 YYDKDF (reference sequence). Here the CDR3 reads CATSRGTTKNIQYF. Written as DNA, the CDR3 is TGTGCCACCAGCAGAGGGACTACCAAAAACATTCAGTACTTC.

The gene calls are TRBV5-1 and TRBJ2-3, with TRBD1 identical over 9 bases. The CDR3 runs 14 residues. Losses at the gene ends were 1 base for V and 6 bases for J; bases not matched to a gene: 3. Germline CDR1 is SGHRS and CDR2 is YFSETQ. CDR3 sequence reads: CASSLPTGGDTQYF. The CDR3 region has the DNA TGCGCCAGCAGCTTGCCGACAGGGGGGGATACGCAGTATTTT. The full variable domain, its missing parts supplied by reference TRBV5-1 and TRBJ2-3, is KAGVTQTPRYLIKTRGQQVTLSCSPISGHRSVSWYQQTPGQGLQFLFEYFSETQRNKGNFPGRFSGRQFSNSRSEMNVSTLELGDSALYLCASSLPTGGDTQYFGPGTRLTVL.

The chain employs TRBV3-1 and TRBJ1-2, with a possible D match to TRBD1 (5 bases). Germline V gives CDR1 LGHDT, CDR2 YNNKEL (reference sequence). This CDR3 has 16 amino acids. The ends were cut back, 0 bases at V and 4 bases at J, with 15 bases in the middle. CDR3: CASSQDPLWGTYGYTF. CDR3 DNA: TGTGCCAGCAGCCAAGATCCTCTCTGGGGCACCTATGGCTACACCTTC. Full variable domain (rest looked up from reference TRBV3-1 and TRBJ1-2): DTAVSQTPKYLVTQMGNDKSIKCEQNLGHDTMYWYKQDSKKFLKIMFSYNNKELIINETVPNRFSPKSPDKAHLNLHINSLELGDSAVYFCASSQDPLWGTYGYTFGSGTRLTVV.

The gene calls are TRBV5-6 and TRBJ2-6; D gene uncertain. This CDR3 is 14 amino acids long. Germline V lookup: CDR1 SGHDT, CDR2 YYEEEE. Trimming pared 0 bases from V and 3 bases from J, leaving 4 bases between. CDR3 DNA: TGTGCCAGCAGCTTGGAATTTGGGGCCAACGTCCTGACTTTC. Amino acid sequence: CASSLEFGANVLTF.

This rearrangement joins TRBV20-1 to TRBJ2-5; D uncertain. The germline CDR1 and CDR2 sequences are DFQATT and SNEGSKA (reference sequence). Trimming removed 5 bases from V and 4 bases from J, with 11 bases in between. The CDR3 loop spans 12 amino acids. The CDR3, as DNA: TGCAGTGCTGTCAGGTGGGGAGAGACCCAGTACTTC. This translates into CSAVRWGETQYF.

The chain links TRBV20-1 to TRBJ2-1; 13 bases are shared with TRBD2. Germline CDR1 DFQATT, CDR2 SNEGSKA (reference sequence). The CDR3 extends over 17 amino acids. With 5 bases clipped from V and 3 bases from J, the junction kept 10 bases outside the gene matches. CDR3 nucleotides: TGCAGTGCTTTAGGACTAGCGGGGGCCCCGCTCTACAATGAGCAGTTCTTC. This gives the protein CSALGLAGAPLYNEQFF.

This sequence joins TRBV12-3 or TRBV12-4 and TRBJ1-2; a possible D gene is TRBD1 (6 bases). The CDR3 has 13 amino acids. The V gene lost 7 bases and the J gene lost 8 bases, with 17 bases spanning the gap. CDR3 coding DNA: TGTGCCAGCACCAGGGGCTCAATGAGCGGCTACACCTTC. Protein sequence: CASTRGSMSGYTF.

V and J are TRBV19 and TRBJ2-7; tentatively, D is TRBD1 or TRBD2 (6 bases each). The V end lost 3 bases, the J end lost 3 bases, and 15 bases lay between the germline ends. The CDR3 sequence is 15 residues long. Germline V gene lookup returns CDR1 LNHDA and CDR2 SQIVND (reference sequence). CDR3 in amino acids: CASSITTGAFYEQYF. The CDR3 bases are TGTGCCAGTAGTATCACTACGGGGGCGTTCTACGAGCAGTACTTC.

To note about this clonotype: One base away lies a much larger clone, so this may be a sequencing read error. The chain recombines TRBV4-2 with TRBJ2-3; 10 bases agree with TRBD2. Per germline, CDR1 LGHNA and CDR2 YNFKEQ. The CDR3 is 16 amino acids. After removal of 0 bases from V and 1 base from J, the junction contained 1 base not matched to a gene. The CDR3 protein is CASSQDLAGGTDTQYF. In DNA form, the CDR3 reads TGTGCCAGCAGCCAAGATCTAGCGGGGGGCACAGATACGCAGTATTTT.

This clonotype was seen at least ten times. V is TRBV20-1 and J is TRBJ2-6; D not resolved. CDR1 is DFQATT and CDR2 is SNEGSKA in the germline V gene (reference sequence). Between the trimmed V and J ends, which lost 3 bases and 0 bases, there was a span of 6 bases. The CDR3 covers 14 residues. The CDR3: CSARDISGANVLTF. In DNA, the CDR3 is TGCAGTGCTAGGGATATCTCTGGGGCCAACGTCCTGACTTTC.

The chain combines TRBV6-5 with TRBJ1-2; 8 bases are a match to TRBD1. Germline loops: CDR1 MNHEY, CDR2 SVGAGI. Trimming removed 4 bases from V and 3 bases from J; junction bases left unmatched: 7. The CDR3 consists of 15 residues. Here the CDR3 reads CASSSPGTGHYGYTF. The DNA of the CDR3 is TGTGCCAGCAGTTCCCCCGGGACAGGACACTATGGCTACACCTTC.

The rearrangement joins TRBV4-1 to TRBJ2-7, with 7 bases identical to TRBD1. After removal of 4 bases from V and 3 bases from J, the junction contained 9 bases not matched to a gene. This CDR3 is 15 amino acids long. Germline loops: CDR1 MGHRA, CDR2 YSYEKL. The CDR3 bases are TGCGCCAGCAGCCGACAGGGTTCAGGGGACTACGAGCAGTACTTC. It specifies CASSRQGSGDYEQYF.

The genes are TRBV4-3 and TRBJ2-6; 7 positions agree with TRBD2. The CDR3 has 18 residues. V lost 4 bases, J lost 1 base, and 10 bases stayed unmatched. The V gene's germline CDR1 is LGHNA and CDR2 YSLEER. The CDR3 coding sequence is TGCGCCAGCAGCCCGAGGGAGGGCAGGTTATCTGGGGCCAACGTCCTGACTTTC. This sequence encodes CASSPREGRLSGANVLTF.

The chain carries TRBV12-3 or TRBV12-4 and TRBJ2-6, with 9 bases that match TRBD1. The CDR3 length is 20 residues. Trimming removed 2 bases from V and 2 bases from J; junction bases left unmatched: 13. This CDR3 reads CASSLSTGTGIFAGANVLTF. CDR3 nucleotide sequence: TGTGCCAGCAGTTTAAGCACCGGGACAGGGATCTTCGCTGGGGCCAACGTCCTGACTTTC.

The J gene is TRBJ2-3, the V gene TRBV6-4; TRBD2 agrees at 12 bases. Germline V lookup: CDR1 MRHNA, CDR2 SNTAGT. This CDR3 region has 16 residues. V dropped 3 bases and J dropped 3; count of bases not matched to a gene: 4. The CDR3 DNA reads TGTGCCAGCAGTGATGAAGGGACTAGCGGGACAGATACGCAGTATTTT. This codes for CASSDEGTSGTDTQYF.

J is TRBJ2-7 and V is TRBV7-6; D call uncertain. The assigned J gene may be wrong: the sequence end matches TRBJ2-5 better. Germline V lookup: CDR1 SGHVS, CDR2 FNYEAQ. The CDR3 is made up of 12 amino acids. CDR3 DNA: TGTGCCAGCAGCTTATTTGGGGAGACCCAGTACTTC. Protein: CASSLFGETQYF.

The genes are TRBV20-1 and TRBJ2-1, with D hard to call. CDR3 length equals 13 residues. CDR1 is DFQATT and CDR2 is SNEGSKA in the germline V gene (reference sequence). Trimming shortened V by 0 bases and J by 5 bases, and 8 bases separated the two germline ends. The CDR3 nucleotides read TGCAGTGCTAGAGATATAGTGGACAATGAGCAGTTCTTC. It codes for CSARDIVDNEQFF.

This chain uses TRBV12-3 or TRBV12-4 with TRBJ1-1; TRBD1 matches at 10 bases. This CDR3 is 16 amino acids long. Trimming cost V 4 bases and J 4 bases; bases outside gene matches: 9. This CDR3 is CASSSTDRGYATEAFF. The CDR3 DNA follows: TGTGCCAGCAGTTCGACGGACAGGGGGTATGCCACTGAAGCTTTCTTT.

The chain is built from TRBV7-9 and TRBJ2-7, with a weak D call TRBD1 (5 bases). There are 12 residues in the CDR3. Germline assignment: CDR1 SEHNR and CDR2 FQNEAQ (reference sequence). Trimming took 8 bases from V and 2 from J, leaving 10 bases between them. CDR3 DNA sequence: TGTGCCAGCGAACAGACAGCCTACGAGCAGTACTTC. Its translation is CASEQTAYEQYF.

A few counts support this clonotype. The gene calls are TRBV4-1 and TRBJ1-1, with 8 positions matching TRBD1. This CDR3 has 15 amino acids. Trimming removed 1 base from V and 4 bases from J; junction bases left unmatched: 5. From germline, CDR1 is MGHRA and CDR2 YSYEKL. The CDR3 DNA reads TGCGCCAGCAGCCAAGCATGGGACAGGCGCACTGAAGCTTTCTTT. Protein sequence: CASSQAWDRRTEAFF.

This clonotype was found once. V usage is TRBV2 and J usage is TRBJ1-1, with D possibly being TRBD1 (5 bases). The CDR3 has 14 residues. V was pared by 4 bases and J by 4 bases, with 13 bases between. Germline V lookup: CDR1 SNHLY, CDR2 FYNNEI. Here the CDR3 DNA reads TGTGCCAGCAGTGGAGGGCGGGGGAGCACTGAAGCTTTCTTT. Its translation: CASSGGRGSTEAFF.

The V gene is TRBV6-1, the J gene TRBJ1-6; 7 bases are shared with TRBD1. V was pared by 2 bases and J by 9 bases, with 10 bases of the junction left unmatched. The CDR3 is 16 amino acids. CDR1 is MNHNS, CDR2 SASEGT, per germline. CDR3 amino acids: CASSESPEGASSPLHF. The DNA of the CDR3 is TGTGCCAGCAGTGAATCTCCCGAGGGGGCGAGTTCACCCCTCCACTTT.

The chain combines TRBV4-3 with TRBJ2-2, with 7 nucleotides matching TRBD1. Germline lookup yields CDR1 LGHNA and CDR2 YSLEER. This CDR3 has 16 amino acids. Germline trimming cut 5 bases from V and 5 bases from J; bases unmatched to any gene: 11. CDR3 residues: CASSTTGDLLTGELFF. The CDR3 nucleotides read TGCGCCAGCAGCACAACAGGGGATTTGTTGACCGGGGAGCTGTTTTTT.

This chain uses TRBV28 with TRBJ2-1; TRBD2 matches at 9 bases. This CDR3 region has 17 residues. CDR1 and CDR2 from the germline V gene are MDHEN and SYDVKM. V dropped 8 bases and J dropped 4; count of bases not matched to a gene: 15. CDR3 DNA: TGTGCCAGCGCCCAGGGAGAGGCGGGGGGGTCTTACAATGAGCAGTTCTTC. Protein sequence: CASAQGEAGGSYNEQFF.

The chain carries TRBV7-9 and TRBJ2-3; D call uncertain. Germline V gene data show CDR1 as SEHNR and CDR2 as FQNEAQ (reference sequence). This CDR3 comprises 14 residues. Trimming stripped 3 bases from V and 1 base from J, with 8 bases between. The CDR3 here is CASSFAEGTDTQYF. The CDR3 DNA is TGTGCCAGCAGCTTCGCCGAGGGCACAGATACGCAGTATTTT.